A selection of T cell receptor beta chains follows, all from one sample in a study of blood T cell repertoires in COVID-19. The repertoire was sequenced with immunoSEQ multiplex PCR; TCRdb's copy has only in-frame clones and lacks some. The table lists about 50,000 clones, about 84% of them singletons. The sequenced sample consisted of peripheral blood. The receptor set was obtained from a human donor in a cohort sampled during active COVID-19. The CDR3 runs from the conserved cysteine through the conserved F or W. The D gene is left open where the match is weak. Rows may omit the clone size; those that give it use once, few, many or a size class.

v_call	cdr3_length	j_call	d_call	clone_size	cdr3_aa	cdr3_nt
TRBV19	13	TRBJ2-3	.	.	CASSIRGTDTQYF	TGTGCCAGTAGTATTAGGGGGACAGATACGCAGTATTTT
TRBV19	15	TRBJ2-7	TRBD1	.	CASSPPGQGLYEQYF	TGTGCCAGTAGTCCTCCGGGACAGGGTCTCTACGAGCAGTACTTC
TRBV5-4	16	TRBJ2-7	TRBD2	.	CASSAGGGRDFYEQYF	TGTGCCAGCAGCGCGGGAGGGGGCAGGGATTTCTACGAGCAGTACTTC
TRBV2	12	TRBJ1-2	.	.	CAKKGEIYGYTF	TGTGCCAAAAAGGGGGAAATCTATGGCTACACCTTC
TRBV28	16	TRBJ2-7	.	.	CASSSGGGSGTREQYF	TGTGCCAGCAGTTCTGGAGGGGGCAGCGGGACTAGGGAGCAGTACTTC
TRBV7-6	15	TRBJ1-1	TRBD1	.	CASSPRQGAAGIPFF	TGTGCCAGCAGCCCCCGACAGGGGGCAGCAGGGATACCTTTCTTT
TRBV6-5	15	TRBJ2-1	TRBD2	once	CASSYEIAGGSWQFF	TGTGCCAGCAGTTACGAGATAGCGGGAGGGTCGTGGCAGTTCTTC
TRBV29-1	14	TRBJ2-5	.	.	CSVGPGLPQETQYF	TGCAGCGTTGGGCCGGGACTCCCCCAAGAGACCCAGTACTTC
TRBV9	15	TRBJ2-3	.	.	CASSESSTSTDTQYF	TGTGCCAGCAGCGAGAGCTCCACTAGCACAGATACGCAGTATTTT
TRBV2	14	TRBJ1-5	.	once	CASSEWTVNQPQHF	TGTGCCAGCAGTGAATGGACAGTCAATCAGCCCCAGCATTTT
TRBV9	16	TRBJ2-5	TRBD1	.	CASSVPGTGGAETQYF	TGTGCCAGCAGCGTACCGGGGACAGGGGGCGCGGAGACCCAGTACTTC
TRBV29-1	15	TRBJ1-1	.	once	CSVGEADNMNTEAFF	TGCAGCGTTGGGGAGGCTGATAACATGAACACTGAAGCTTTCTTT
TRBV5-4	17	TRBJ1-4	.	.	CASSLANQRSKNEKLFF	TGTGCCAGCAGCTTGGCCAATCAGAGGTCGAAAAATGAAAAACTGTTTTTT
TRBV2	14	TRBJ2-3	.	.	CASSEFRATDTQYF	TGTGCCAGCAGTGAGTTCAGGGCCACAGATACGCAGTATTTT
TRBV5-1	20	TRBJ2-6	TRBD2	.	CASSLGLAGGLSSGANVLTF	TGCGCCAGCAGCTTGGGACTAGCGGGAGGGTTAAGCTCTGGGGCCAACGTCCTGACTTTC
TRBV6-5	14	TRBJ1-3	.	.	CASSPISSGNTIYF	TGTGCCAGCAGCCCAATCAGCTCTGGAAACACCATATATTTT
TRBV19	15	TRBJ1-5	.	once	CAGGVGGVSNQPQHF	TGTGCCGGGGGGGTAGGTGGGGTGAGCAATCAGCCCCAGCATTTT
TRBV9	14	TRBJ1-6	.	.	CASSVAESYSPLHF	TGTGCCAGCAGCGTAGCCGAGAGCTATTCACCCCTCCACTTT
TRBV5-4	14	TRBJ2-2	.	.	CASSGTQGVGELFF	TGTGCCAGCAGCGGAACCCAGGGTGTCGGGGAGCTGTTTTTT
TRBV7-2	15	TRBJ1-2	.	medium-sized	CASSALQGSLYGYTF	TGTGCCAGCAGCGCGCTCCAGGGGTCCCTCTATGGCTACACCTTC
TRBV5-1	16	TRBJ2-1	TRBD2	.	CASSLGTSGSVDEQFF	TGCGCCAGCAGCTTGGGAACTAGCGGGAGTGTGGATGAGCAGTTCTTC
TRBV7-9	18	TRBJ2-7	TRBD2	.	CASSLAASGGLHSYEQYF	TGTGCCAGCAGCTTAGCGGCTAGCGGGGGGCTTCACTCCTACGAGCAGTACTTC
TRBV6-6	15	TRBJ2-7	TRBD1	once	CASSYPQGARYEQYF	TGTGCCAGCAGTTACCCACAGGGGGCGCGGTACGAGCAGTACTTC
TRBV19	16	TRBJ2-7	.	few	CASSSSVWGAAYEQYF	TGTGCCAGTAGTAGTTCTGTGTGGGGCGCGGCCTACGAGCAGTACTTC
TRBV19	14	TRBJ2-7	TRBD1	.	CASSRRTGGDEQYF	TGTGCCAGTAGTAGACGGACAGGGGGTGACGAGCAGTACTTC
TRBV10-3	15	TRBJ2-1	TRBD1	.	CAISPQGESYNEQFF	TGTGCCATCAGCCCACAGGGGGAATCCTACAATGAGCAGTTCTTC
TRBV9	17	TRBJ2-2	.	.	CASSATAGERNTGELFF	TGTGCCAGCAGCGCAACAGCAGGGGAACGGAACACCGGGGAGCTGTTTTTT
TRBV19	14	TRBJ1-1	.	.	CASSGWREGTEAFF	TGTGCCAGTAGTGGCTGGCGTGAGGGCACTGAAGCTTTCTTT
TRBV5-5	18	TRBJ2-7	TRBD2	.	CASSLETVSGVSSYEQYF	TGTGCCAGCAGCTTGGAAACCGTTAGCGGGGTTAGCTCCTACGAGCAGTACTTC
TRBV7-9	16	TRBJ1-1	.	.	CASSFPGLGGNTEAFF	TGTGCCAGCAGCTTCCCAGGACTTGGAGGGAACACTGAAGCTTTCTTT
TRBV7-8	14	TRBJ2-5	.	.	CASSLDRRQETQYF	TGTGCCAGCAGCTTAGACCGCAGGCAAGAGACCCAGTACTTC
TRBV10-1	13	TRBJ1-1	TRBD1	.	CASSDGDRVGAFF	TGCGCCAGCAGTGATGGGGACAGGGTTGGAGCTTTCTTT
TRBV18	13	TRBJ2-7	TRBD2	.	CASSPVRGDEQYF	TGTGCCAGCTCACCGGTTCGGGGGGACGAGCAGTACTTC
TRBV7-2	14	TRBJ1-2	.	.	CASSLSPGNYGYTF	TGTGCCAGCAGCTTATCCCCAGGAAACTATGGCTACACCTTC
TRBV19	13	TRBJ2-1	.	.	CASVLSVYNEQFF	TGTGCCAGTGTCCTCAGCGTATACAATGAGCAGTTCTTC
TRBV7-2	14	TRBJ2-1	.	.	CASSIIAAYNEQFF	TGTGCCAGCAGCATCATAGCGGCCTACAATGAGCAGTTCTTC
TRBV9	16	TRBJ1-2	.	.	CASSAPSGLNSYGYTF	TGTGCCAGCAGCGCCCCCTCTGGACTTAACAGCTATGGCTACACCTTC
TRBV19	16	TRBJ2-2	.	.	CASSIERTRGTGELFF	TGTGCCAGTAGTATAGAACGGACCAGGGGCACCGGGGAGCTGTTTTTT
TRBV5-1	18	TRBJ2-7	TRBD1	.	CASSLARDRRGASYEQYF	TGCGCCAGCAGCTTGGCCCGGGACAGAAGGGGAGCCTCCTACGAGCAGTACTTC
TRBV18	16	TRBJ2-5	.	.	CASSKGLKANRETQYF	TGTGCCAGCTCGAAAGGACTTAAGGCAAATCGAGAGACCCAGTACTTC
TRBV5-1	16	TRBJ2-7	TRBD1	.	CASSFSTGMSSYEQYF	TGCGCCAGCAGCTTCTCGACAGGGATGAGCTCCTACGAGCAGTACTTC
TRBV6-4	15	TRBJ2-2	TRBD1	.	CASRTGTGNTGELFF	TGTGCCAGCAGAACCGGGACAGGGAACACCGGGGAGCTGTTTTTT
TRBV5-4	15	TRBJ1-1	TRBD1	.	CASTRDRNRNTEAFF	TGTGCCAGCACACGGGACAGAAATAGGAACACTGAAGCTTTCTTT
TRBV9	16	TRBJ2-6	.	.	CASSEERGSGANVLTF	TGTGCCAGCAGCGAAGAACGGGGGTCTGGGGCCAACGTCCTGACTTTC
TRBV6-5	14	TRBJ1-2	TRBD1	medium-sized	CASSRRDRGGGYTF	TGTGCCAGCAGCCGTCGGGACAGGGGAGGGGGCTACACCTTC